A single T cell receptor beta chain is shown here with its context. This sample is drawn from a study of blood T cell repertoires in COVID-19. Using immunoSEQ multiplex PCR, the repertoire was profiled, and TCRdb retains in-frame clones only, with some absent. The sample contains approximately 170,000 clones, roughly nine tenths of which appear only once. Germline-derived CDR1 and CDR2 are MDHEN and SYDVKM. V was shortened by 2 bases and J by 0 bases, with 14 bases between the two germline ends. The CDR3 totals 16 residues. This sequence joins TRBV28 and TRBJ2-7; no clear D. This clonotype was obtained from a man between 18 and 29 years old who had recovered from COVID-19. The sequenced sample was peripheral blood. The CDR3, as DNA: TGTGCCAGCAGTTTACCCTCGGCGGTGAGCTCCTACGAGCAGTACTTC. It yields the protein CASSLPSAVSSYEQYF.